These 15 T cell receptor beta chains originate from one sample sequenced in a study of T cells expressing NK-cell markers. TCRdb re-called the 5' RACE reads and catalogs CDR3 proteins one per entry, DNA excluded. Its table records hundreds of thousands of distinct CDR3 sequences. The specimen sequenced was blood T cells: a sorted CD56 or NKG2C T cell subset, CD4+ or CD8+ T cells, or bulk PBMC T cells (not recorded which). The receptors come from a woman aged 18-70 years in good health.

The gene calls are TRBV7-2 and TRBJ2-7. The CDR3 covers 13 residues. The germline V gene encodes CDR1 SGHTA and CDR2 FQGNSA. The CDR3 region is CASSLERVYEQYF.

This chain connects TRBV7-7 to TRBJ2-5; TCRdb proposes TRBD1, but this gene call is untestable without DNA. The CDR3 is 15 residues long. Germline CDR1 and CDR2: SSHAT and FNYEAQ (reference sequence). The chain's CDR3 is CASSTGGGLQETQYF.

The chain employs TRBV20-1 and TRBJ2-1. The CDR3 extends over 13 amino acids. Per germline, CDR1 DFQATT and CDR2 SNEGSKA (reference sequence). The CDR3 loop reads CSALGRVTNEQFF.

The CDR3 protein is CASTRRYNEQFF. The V and J genes are TRBV6-2 or TRBV6-3 and TRBJ2-1; TCRdb's D gene call, TRBD2, goes unchecked for lack of DNA. This CDR3 contains 12 residues. The germline CDR1 and CDR2 sequences are MNHEY and SVGEGT.

The chain links TRBV5-5 to TRBJ1-1. Germline CDR1 reads SGHKS; CDR2 reads YYEKEE (reference sequence). This CDR3 comprises 14 residues. The CDR3 spells CASSLAPRAGEAFF.

The chain carries TRBV20-1 and TRBJ1-2. CDR3 length: 13 residues. CDR1 and CDR2 from the germline V gene are DFQATT and SNEGSKA (reference sequence). Here the CDR3 reads CSALTGRENGYTF.

The chain links TRBV12-3 or TRBV12-4 to TRBJ1-6. CDR3 length: 14 residues. CDR3 residues: CASSLSSSNSPLHF.

V usage is TRBV28 and J usage is TRBJ1-6; no DNA is available, so the TRBD1 call from TCRdb remains unchecked. Per the germline V gene, CDR1 is MDHEN and CDR2 is SYDVKM. The CDR3 sequence is 16 residues long. The CDR3 loop reads CASSLSAQGGNSPLHF.

This chain joins TRBV20-1 and TRBJ2-3; TCRdb's D gene call, TRBD2, goes unchecked for lack of DNA. The CDR3 contains 14 residues. Germline loops: CDR1 DFQATT, CDR2 SNEGSKA (reference sequence). The CDR3 protein is CSATGTPSTDTQYF.

This rearrangement joins TRBV4-1 to TRBJ2-3; the D call of TRBD2 rests on TCRdb alone, since no DNA is present to check it. CDR1 and CDR2 from the germline V gene are MGHRA and YSYEKL. The CDR3 consists of 19 residues. CDR3 loop: CASSQEPGERGGGTDTQYF.

This chain connects TRBV12-3 or TRBV12-4 to TRBJ1-6; as DNA is missing, the TRBD1 call by TCRdb cannot be tested. The CDR3 length is 14 residues. The CDR3 region is CASSFGDRDSPLHF.

V usage is TRBV7-6 and J usage is TRBJ2-4; TCRdb returns TRBD1, unconfirmable since there is no DNA. The germline CDR1 and CDR2 sequences are SGHVS and FNYEAQ. The CDR3 has 16 amino acids. CDR3 sequence reads: CASSYPPTGTKNIQYF.

V is TRBV29-1 and J is TRBJ1-1; the D call of TRBD1 rests on TCRdb alone, since no DNA is present to check it. Germline V lookup: CDR1 SQVTM, CDR2 ANQGSEA. The CDR3 totals 15 residues. The CDR3 loop reads CSVVRVGGMNTEAFF.

The genes are TRBV4-2 and TRBJ2-1; absent DNA, TCRdb's TRBD2 call cannot be checked. The CDR3 covers 19 residues. CDR1 and CDR2 (germline): LGHNA, YNFKEQ. The CDR3 region is CASSPTGVAGGTLHNEQFF.

The chain combines TRBV20-1 with TRBJ2-2; TCRdb selects TRBD1, and the lack of DNA leaves this call unchecked. Per the germline V gene, CDR1 is DFQATT and CDR2 is SNEGSKA (reference sequence). CDR3 size: 18 residues. The CDR3 region is CSARFIGTGTGNTGELFF.